This T cell receptor beta chain came from a study of blood T cell repertoires in COVID-19. Study-wide context: Acute and convalescent COVID-19 samples came from the United States, Italy and Spain. PBMCs, B-cell-depleted T cells, or T cells provided the cDNA or gDNA that made up the material.

Enrolment of Seattle patients took place during active infection, and they were followed longitudinally. Germline V gene data show CDR1 as MNHEY and CDR2 as SVGEGT. CDR3 length equals 15 residues. With V trimmed by 2 bases and J by 3 bases, 5 bases remained unmatched. As originally analysed: It was from reference gene primer amplification that nucleated cell counts were estimated. Libraries were prepared by immunoSEQ multiplex PCR; TCRdb keeps only in-frame clonotypes and omits some of them. The V and J calls and the clone size are those of that table, but D and trimming were determined from the DNA. The sample includes approximately 300,000 clones, about 90% seen only once; the top ten take just under 6.5%.

Source material: peripheral blood. The sequence derives from a woman in her fifties or sixties with COVID-19, enrolled during active disease. This chain joins TRBV6-2 or TRBV6-3 and TRBJ2-7; 9 bases align to TRBD2. Here the CDR3 DNA reads TGTGCCAGCAGTTACGCGGGAGGGGCCTTCTACGAGCAGTACTTC. Protein sequence: CASSYAGGAFYEQYF.